This is a list of T cell receptor beta chains from one sample in a study of blood T cell repertoires in COVID-19. Profiled with immunoSEQ multiplex PCR; TCRdb holds only in-frame clones, not every one. Of some 150,000 clones in the sample, roughly nine tenths were seen once. Sequenced sample: peripheral blood. These receptors all come from a woman between 70 and 85 years old with acute or convalescent COVID-19. The CDR3 runs from the conserved cysteine through the conserved F or W. A D gene is named only where the DNA matches it firmly. For some rows the clone size is stated as once, few or many, or as a class when expanded; others skip it.

cdr3_nt,cdr3_aa,j_call,clone_size,cdr3_length,v_call,d_call
TGTGCCAGCAGTGACCGAGGAGATACGCAGTATTTT,CASSDRGDTQYF,TRBJ2-3,NA,12,TRBV6-4,NA
TGTGCCAGCAGTAGACAGGGACTAGCCCTGCTCTCCCAGTACTTC,CASSRQGLALLSQYF,TRBJ2-5,NA,15,TRBV6-5,TRBD2
TGTGCCAGCAGCGCTCCGGGACAGGGGGCGCGAGGGGCCAACGTCCTGACTTTC,CASSAPGQGARGANVLTF,TRBJ2-6,NA,18,TRBV7-3,TRBD1
TGCAGTGCTAGTGTGCAGGGGGCGTTCAATCAGCCCCAGCATTTT,CSASVQGAFNQPQHF,TRBJ1-5,NA,15,TRBV20-1,TRBD1
TGTGCCAGCAATGCCTTCTCGGGGACAGAATCACCCCTCCACTTT,CASNAFSGTESPLHF,TRBJ1-6,NA,15,TRBV6-5,TRBD1
TGTGCCACCAGTGATTTTTCGGCAGGAGGAGAGACCCAGTACTTC,CATSDFSAGGETQYF,TRBJ2-5,NA,15,TRBV24-1,NA
TGTGCCAGCAGTTGGGGACAGGGGAACCAGCCCCAGCATTTT,CASSWGQGNQPQHF,TRBJ1-5,NA,14,TRBV6-5,TRBD1
TGTGCCAGCAGCGTAGCTGGCGCAGGGGCCTACTATGGCTACACCTTC,CASSVAGAGAYYGYTF,TRBJ1-2,NA,16,TRBV9,NA
TGTGCCAGCTCCTCAGGGCTTTGGTCACCCCTCCACTTT,CASSSGLWSPLHF,TRBJ1-6,few,13,TRBV2,NA
TGTGCCAGCAGCCTCGAGGCAGATACGCAGTATTTT,CASSLEADTQYF,TRBJ2-3,NA,12,TRBV7-9,NA
TGTGCCAGCAGCCAAGCTTCTCGGGACAGTAAAGGCTACACCTTC,CASSQASRDSKGYTF,TRBJ1-2,NA,15,TRBV3-1/TRBV3-2,TRBD1
TGTGCCAGCAGTTACGCGCCTAGCGGGGGTGCCTACGAGCAGTACTTC,CASSYAPSGGAYEQYF,TRBJ2-7,NA,16,TRBV6-5,TRBD2
TGTGCCAGCAACAACAGGGGGGACTCCTACAATGAGCAGTTCTTC,CASNNRGDSYNEQFF,TRBJ2-1,once,15,TRBV7-9,TRBD1
TGTGCCAGTAAGACAGGGTTCAGTAATGCTGAAGCTTTCTTT,CASKTGFSNAEAFF,TRBJ1-1,NA,14,TRBV19,TRBD1
TGTGCCAGCAGTTCCGACGGGATGAACACTGAAGCTTTCTTT,CASSSDGMNTEAFF,TRBJ1-1,NA,14,TRBV28,NA
TGCAGCGTTGACAGGGGGGCCATTGGAGCTTTCTTT,CSVDRGAIGAFF,TRBJ1-1,NA,12,TRBV29-1,TRBD1
TGTGCCAGCACCAGGGGAAATCAGCGTGGCTATGGCTACACCTTC,CASTRGNQRGYGYTF,TRBJ1-2,NA,15,TRBV2,NA
TGTGCCAGCAGCTTTCGGGACAGGCGCACTGAAGCTTTCTTT,CASSFRDRRTEAFF,TRBJ1-1,NA,14,TRBV7-9,TRBD1
TGTGCCACCAGCAGAGCAGCGAATCCCACAGATACGCAGTATTTT,CATSRAANPTDTQYF,TRBJ2-3,NA,15,TRBV15,NA
TGTGCCAGCAGCCAGGGGTGGGAGACCCAGTACTTC,CASSQGWETQYF,TRBJ2-5,NA,12,TRBV7-9,NA
TGCAGCGTGCCGCGGGGGGGCGGCACAGATACGCAGTATTTT,CSVPRGGGTDTQYF,TRBJ2-3,NA,14,TRBV29-1,TRBD2
TGTGCCAGCAGTTCCCCCGAGGCCGGGGGGGCCCGCGATACGCAGTATTTT,CASSSPEAGGARDTQYF,TRBJ2-3,once,17,TRBV6-2/TRBV6-3,TRBD2
TGTGCCAGCAGTGACGACAGGAGGAATTCACCCCTCCACTTT,CASSDDRRNSPLHF,TRBJ1-6,NA,14,TRBV2,NA
TGTGCCGCTTGGAGGCGGGGGGTGAACACCGGGGAGCTGTTTTTT,CAAWRRGVNTGELFF,TRBJ2-2,NA,15,TRBV6-5,TRBD2
TGTGCCAGCAGCTTATATAAGCGGACTATACCCACAGATACGCAGTATTTT,CASSLYKRTIPTDTQYF,TRBJ2-3,once,17,TRBV7-2,NA
TGTGCCAGCAGCTTGTCTCCACAGGTCGTCGGGGAGCTGTTTTTT,CASSLSPQVVGELFF,TRBJ2-2,NA,15,TRBV5-4,NA
TGTGCCAGCTCACGGGACTACACAGATACGCAGTATTTT,CASSRDYTDTQYF,TRBJ2-3,NA,13,TRBV18,TRBD2
TGCGCCAGCAGCCAAGAATCGGGGGTGCTCTCTGGAAACACCATATATTTT,CASSQESGVLSGNTIYF,TRBJ1-3,NA,17,TRBV4-1,NA
TGTGCCAGCAGCTTGGTCGGACAGGGTAATCCCGAGCAGTACTTC,CASSLVGQGNPEQYF,TRBJ2-7,NA,15,TRBV5-6,TRBD1
TGTGCCAGCAGTTACTCGCCAGGGTTTAACGAAAAACTGTTTTTT,CASSYSPGFNEKLFF,TRBJ1-4,NA,15,TRBV6-5,NA
TGCGCCAGCAGTGATTTTCCGCGGGGAAACACCATATATTTT,CASSDFPRGNTIYF,TRBJ1-3,NA,14,TRBV10-1,NA
TGTGCCAGCAGCTCCGGACAGGCACGAGGGAATGGCTACACCTTC,CASSSGQARGNGYTF,TRBJ1-2,NA,15,TRBV5-4,TRBD1
TGTGCCAGCAGCCTAACAGGGAACTCTGGAAACACCATATATTTT,CASSLTGNSGNTIYF,TRBJ1-3,NA,15,TRBV6-5,NA
TGTGCCAGTAGTCTCCAGGGTAGGGGGTCGTTGAACACTGAAGCTTTCTTT,CASSLQGRGSLNTEAFF,TRBJ1-1,once,17,TRBV19,NA
TGCGCCAGCAGCTACCTGACGGGGTACAATGAGCAGTTCTTC,CASSYLTGYNEQFF,TRBJ2-1,NA,14,TRBV5-1,NA
TGTGCCAGTACCCTGGGACACAGCTCTGGAAACACCATATATTTT,CASTLGHSSGNTIYF,TRBJ1-3,NA,15,TRBV19,NA
TGCAGCGTGGACGGGACTAGCGGGGAGAGAAAGACCCAGTACTTC,CSVDGTSGERKTQYF,TRBJ2-5,NA,15,TRBV29-1,TRBD2
TGCAGCGTTGCGGGGGACAGCGAAAATGAAAAACTGTTTTTT,CSVAGDSENEKLFF,TRBJ1-4,NA,14,TRBV29-1,TRBD1
TGTGCCAGCAGCCAAGATACCCTAGGAAGGTTCTTC,CASSQDTLGRFF,TRBJ2-1,NA,12,TRBV3-1/TRBV3-2,NA
TGCGCCAGCAGCTTGGGGCCCAGGGTCCGGGAGACCCAGTACTTC,CASSLGPRVRETQYF,TRBJ2-5,NA,15,TRBV5-1,NA
TGTGCCAGCAGCTCGCTAGCGGGGGAGCTCAATGAGCAGTTCTTC,CASSSLAGELNEQFF,TRBJ2-1,NA,15,TRBV11-2,TRBD2
TGTGCCAGTAGTGTCTCCCGGGGGGCTGATAGCAATCAGCCCCAGCATTTT,CASSVSRGADSNQPQHF,TRBJ1-5,NA,17,TRBV19,NA
TGTGCCAGCAGCCAAGGCTCTGGCAGGGGCGGGCTTCCCCTCCACTTT,CASSQGSGRGGLPLHF,TRBJ1-6,NA,16,TRBV3-1/TRBV3-2,NA